This TCR beta chain appears in the sequencing data of a study of vaccination effects on CD4 cells after COVID-19. A word on this clone: Its antigen is as yet unknown.

Peptide-pool stimulation followed by sequencing identified expanded antigen-specific CD4+ clonotypes in the ViraFEST assay. Between days 9 and 10 of culture, CD4+ T cells were separated out. Each person got two doses of an mRNA SARS-CoV-2 vaccine, BNT162b2 or mRNA-1273. Trimming cost V 2 bases and J 10 bases; bases outside gene matches: 5. CDR1 is GTSNPN and CDR2 is SVGIG in the germline V gene (reference sequence). The length of the CDR3 is 13 residues. The repertoire was sequenced with immunoSEQ multiplex PCR; TCRdb's copy has only in-frame clones and lacks some. The sample holds 25,000 to 35,000 clones; roughly 80% are singletons and the top ten take 5.8%.

The chain uses TRBV30 and TRBJ1-4, with 9 bases fitting TRBD1. This TCR derives from a human donor who received a COVID-19 vaccine. Some clones in this sample may be carry-over from other donors' samples. The input for sequencing was CD4+ T cells from PBMCs cultured with SARS-CoV-2 spike peptides, taken after COVID-19 vaccination. The CDR3 bases are TGTGCCTGGAGTACTACAGGGGGCGGAAAACTGTTTTTT. The encoded protein is CAWSTTGGGKLFF. Full variable domain (outside the CDR3, taken from reference TRBV30 and TRBJ1-4): SQTIHQWPATLVQPVGSPLSLECTVEGTSNPNLYWYRQAAGRGLQLLFYSVGIGQISSEVPQNLSASRPQDRQFILSSKKLLLSDSGFYLCAWSTTGGGKLFFGSGTQLSVL.